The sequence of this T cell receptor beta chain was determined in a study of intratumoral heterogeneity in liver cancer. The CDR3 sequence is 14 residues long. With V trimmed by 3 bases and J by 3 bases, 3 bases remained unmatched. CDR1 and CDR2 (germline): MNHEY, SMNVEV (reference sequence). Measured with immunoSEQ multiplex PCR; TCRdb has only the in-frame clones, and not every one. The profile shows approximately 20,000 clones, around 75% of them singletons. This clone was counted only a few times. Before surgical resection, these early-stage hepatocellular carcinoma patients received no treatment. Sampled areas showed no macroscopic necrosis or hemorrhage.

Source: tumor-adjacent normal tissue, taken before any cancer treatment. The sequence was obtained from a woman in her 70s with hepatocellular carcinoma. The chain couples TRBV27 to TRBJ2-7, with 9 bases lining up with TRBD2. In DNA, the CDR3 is TGTGCCAGCAGTTTGGGTAGCGGGAGCTACGAGCAGTACTTC. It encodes CASSLGSGSYEQYF.